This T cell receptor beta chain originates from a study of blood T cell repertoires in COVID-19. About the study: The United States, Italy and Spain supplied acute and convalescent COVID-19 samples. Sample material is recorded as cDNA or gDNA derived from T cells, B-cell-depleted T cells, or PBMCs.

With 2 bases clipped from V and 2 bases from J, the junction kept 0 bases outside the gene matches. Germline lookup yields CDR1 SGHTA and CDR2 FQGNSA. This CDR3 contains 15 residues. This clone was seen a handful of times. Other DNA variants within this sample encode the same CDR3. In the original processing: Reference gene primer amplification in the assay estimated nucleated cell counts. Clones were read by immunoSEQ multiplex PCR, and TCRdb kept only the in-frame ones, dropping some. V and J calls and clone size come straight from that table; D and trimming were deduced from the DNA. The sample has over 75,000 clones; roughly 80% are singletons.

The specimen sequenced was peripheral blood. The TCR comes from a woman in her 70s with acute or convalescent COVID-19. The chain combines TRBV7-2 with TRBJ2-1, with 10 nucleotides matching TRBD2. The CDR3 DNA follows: TGTGCCAGCAGCTTAAGCGGGGGGGCCTACAATGAGCAGTTCTTC. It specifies CASSLSGGAYNEQFF.